A single sample is the source of the 15 T cell receptor beta chains below, sequenced in a study of response to subunit inactivated influenza vaccine. TCRdb analysed the RT-PCR reads with MiXCR anew, one entry per CDR3 protein. The sample contains approximately 500,000 distinct CDR3 sequences, roughly 23% of which appear only once. This same sample was also taken into another study, of T cells expressing NK-cell markers. That study adds: Researchers built TCR beta cDNA using 5'RACE template switching with UMIs.

The sequences come from CD4+ T cells sorted from PBMCs, collected about 13 days after vaccination. The source is a man aged 45-65 years who received an inactivated influenza vaccine.

There are many counts of this clonotype. V is TRBV4-3 and J is TRBJ2-3, with 11 bases fitting TRBD1. From germline, CDR1 is LGHNA and CDR2 YSLEER. The V and J ends lost 1 base and 5 bases, in that order; junction bases with no gene match: 5. The CDR3 loop spans 16 amino acids. In DNA form, the CDR3 reads TGCGCCAGCAGCCAAGGGCACGGGACAGGGGGAGATACGCAGTATTTT. This translates into CASSQGHGTGGDTQYF.

This chain links TRBV20-1 with TRBJ2-7, with TRBD1 matching 7 bases. Germline lookup yields CDR1 DFQATT and CDR2 SNEGSKA (reference sequence). Losses at the gene ends were 6 bases for V and 0 bases for J; bases not matched to a gene: 11. The CDR3 has 15 residues. The CDR3: CSATTTGRSSYEQYF. Written as DNA, the CDR3 is TGCAGTGCAACGACGACAGGGCGTAGCTCCTACGAGCAGTACTTC.

The chain combines TRBV20-1 with TRBJ2-7; 7 bases agree with TRBD2. V shed 5 bases and J 2 bases; nucleotides not matched to a gene: 9. From germline, CDR1 is DFQATT and CDR2 SNEGSKA (reference sequence). The CDR3 runs 14 residues. The chain's CDR3 is CSAPLRAGAYEQYF. The CDR3 nucleotides read TGCAGTGCTCCCCTGCGGGCGGGGGCCTACGAGCAGTACTTC.

The CDR3 sequence: CASSLLGFPSTDTQYF. DNA for the CDR3: TGTGCCAGCAGTTTATTGGGGTTCCCTAGCACAGATACGCAGTATTTT. The rearrangement links TRBV12-3 or TRBV12-4 to TRBJ2-3; unclear D gene. CDR3 length equals 16 residues. Trimming removed 2 bases from V and 0 bases from J, with 12 bases in between.

V usage is TRBV6-5 and J usage is TRBJ1-1; TRBD1 agrees at 7 bases. Trimming removed 0 bases from V and 1 base from J; junction bases left unmatched: 2. Looked up from germline, CDR1 is MNHEY and CDR2 is SVGAGI. The CDR3 totals 15 residues. The CDR3 here is CASSYSYRGNTEAFF. CDR3 DNA sequence: TGTGCCAGCAGTTACTCGTACAGGGGGAACACTGAAGCTTTCTTT.

The chain carries TRBV24-1 and TRBJ1-1; unclear D gene. In germline, CDR1 is KGHDR, CDR2 SFDVKD. With 3 bases removed from V and 5 bases from J, the gap between germline ends came to 3 bases. The CDR3 has 11 amino acids. In nucleotides, the CDR3 is TGTGCCACCAGTGATGGAACTGAAGCTTTCTTT. Translating gives CATSDGTEAFF.

Ten or more counts support this clonotype. The chain combines TRBV4-2 with TRBJ1-1; D ambiguous. CDR3 length: 15 amino acids. Germline V lookup: CDR1 LGHNA, CDR2 YNFKEQ. V shed 1 base and J shed 4 bases, with 13 bases lying between them. CDR3 in amino acids: CASSQATDLSTEAFF. Written as DNA, the CDR3 is TGTGCCAGCAGCCAAGCCACGGACCTGAGCACTGAAGCTTTCTTT.

This clonotype turned up a few times. The V and J genes are TRBV9 and TRBJ2-5, with D uncertain. V was pared by 0 bases and J by 3 bases, with 6 bases between. This CDR3 spans 13 amino acids. The germline gives CDR1 SGDLS, CDR2 YYNGEE. CDR3 in DNA: TGTGCCAGCAGCGTAGGGACCGAAGAGACCCAGTACTTC. Protein product: CASSVGTEETQYF.

This clonotype was seen only a few times. V and J are TRBV28 and TRBJ1-2; D may be TRBD1 (5 bases). The germline gives CDR1 MDHEN, CDR2 SYDVKM. The CDR3 is made up of 15 amino acids. Trimming removed 2 bases from V and 6 bases from J, with 16 bases in between. The CDR3 sequence: CASSLVSDKGNGYTF. CDR3 sequence (DNA): TGTGCCAGCAGTTTAGTGTCAGACAAGGGGAATGGCTACACCTTC.

This clonotype showed up just a few times. The chain recombines TRBV7-3 with TRBJ2-3; 12 bases fit TRBD1. CDR1 is SGHTA, CDR2 FQGTGA, per germline. Trimming took 5 bases from V and 2 from J; bases not matched to a gene: 17. The CDR3 covers 20 residues. CDR3 residues: CASSQGTGGHLKKYTDTQYF. The CDR3 DNA reads as TGTGCCAGCAGCCAAGGGACAGGGGGCCACCTTAAGAAGTACACAGATACGCAGTATTTT.

This clonotype was found a few times. The rearrangement joins TRBV7-3 to TRBJ2-1; the D call may be TRBD1 or TRBD2 (5 bases each). Germline-derived CDR1 and CDR2 are SGHTA and FQGTGA. V gave up 4 bases and J gave up 4 bases, with 8 bases separating them. This CDR3 comprises 13 residues. As DNA, the CDR3 is TGTGCCAGCAGCTGGGACGTATACAATGAGCAGTTCTTC. Its translation: CASSWDVYNEQFF.

V usage is TRBV12-3 or TRBV12-4 and J usage is TRBJ2-7; D is ambiguous. The CDR3 totals 11 residues. The V end lost 8 bases, the J end lost 2 bases, and 7 bases lay between the germline ends. The CDR3 DNA sequence: TGTGCCAGCGGAAAGGCCTACGAGCAGTACTTC. It specifies CASGKAYEQYF.

The chain joins TRBV1 to TRBJ1-5; the table's D call TRBD1 went unverified against the DNA. TRBV1 is termed a pseudogene. CDR3 size: 15 residues. The DNA of the CDR3 is TGCACCAGCAGCCGCTCGACAGGGTACAATCAGCCCCAGCATTTT. This sequence encodes CTSSRSTGYNQPQHF.

This clonotype showed up just a few times. The chain has TRBV7-9 and TRBJ2-1; the D gene is possibly TRBD1 (5 bases). The CDR3 sequence is 16 residues long. Between the trimmed V and J ends, which lost 5 bases and 0 bases, there was a span of 14 bases. The germline CDR1 and CDR2 sequences are SEHNR and FQNEAQ (reference sequence). For the CDR3, the DNA is TGTGCCAGCAGCAGGACACTTATGGGCTCCTACAATGAGCAGTTCTTC. Protein sequence: CASSRTLMGSYNEQFF.

V gene TRBV7-2 combines with J gene TRBJ2-7; the D gene could be TRBD1 or TRBD2 (7 bases each). The CDR3 runs to 16 residues. The V end was cut by 5 bases, the J end by 6 bases, with 23 bases between. CDR1 and CDR2 from the germline V gene are SGHTA and FQGNSA. The CDR3 is CASSPVGGTVGAEQYF. The CDR3 DNA follows: TGTGCCAGCAGCCCAGTCGGGGGGACAGTGGGTGCCGAGCAGTACTTC.